A selection of T cell receptor beta chains follows, all from one sample in a study of blood T cells in healthy people across ages. One entry per CDR3 protein results from TCRdb running MiXCR on the 5' RACE reads. The table has 1.2 million to 1.5 million distinct CDR3 sequences, 59% seen once; the top ten hold over 5%. Sequencing input: blood. Receptor source: a young man in good health. The CDR3 runs from the conserved cysteine through the conserved F or W. D genes are given only for firm matches. Not every row has a clone size; where given, it reads once, few, many or a size class.

J gene	D gene	V gene	clone size	CDR3 DNA	CDR3 protein
TRBJ2-5	TRBD2	TRBV4-1	NA	TGCGCCAGCAGCCAAGTCGCTAGCGGGTTGTACAATGAGCAGTACTTC	CASSQVASGLYNEQYF
TRBJ2-5	TRBD1	TRBV29-1	NA	TGCAGCGTTGTCGACAGGGGAGGCCAAGAGACCCAGTACTTC	CSVVDRGGQETQYF
TRBJ2-2	NA	TRBV7-9	NA	TGTGCCAGCAGCTTAGCGCAGGCGGGGACCGACACCGGGGAGCTGTTTTTT	CASSLAQAGTDTGELFF
TRBJ2-3	TRBD2	TRBV6-4	NA	TGTGCCAGCAGTGTCACTAGCGGGGGAAACACAGATACGCAGTATTTT	CASSVTSGGNTDTQYF
TRBJ2-4	TRBD2	TRBV6-2/TRBV6-3	NA	TGTGCCAGCAGCCCTTCCCTGGCTAGCGGCCTCCGGAACATTCAGTACTTC	CASSPSLASGLRNIQYF
TRBJ2-5	NA	TRBV14	few	TGTGCCAGCAGCCAAGGGCTGAGGCTTCAAGAGACCCAGTACTTC	CASSQGLRLQETQYF
TRBJ2-7	TRBD1	TRBV20-1	NA	TGCAGTGCTAGACAGACAGGGATCGAGCAGTACTTC	CSARQTGIEQYF
TRBJ2-7	NA	TRBV7-8	few	TGTGCCAGCAGCTTATGGGACCTATGGCACGAGCAGTACTTC	CASSLWDLWHEQYF
TRBJ1-1	TRBD1	TRBV9	NA	TGTGCCAGCAGCCCCGGGGGACAGGCGCTCGTGAGAGCTTTCTTT	CASSPGGQALVRAFF
TRBJ2-1	TRBD2	TRBV2	once	TGTGCCAGCAGTCCTAGGACTAGTGGCACCGATGAGCAGTTCTTC	CASSPRTSGTDEQFF
TRBJ1-2	TRBD1	TRBV20-1	NA	TGCAGTGCTCCGCCGTCGGGACAGGCCGATGGCTACACCTTC	CSAPPSGQADGYTF
TRBJ2-7	NA	TRBV20-1	NA	TGCAGTGCTAGATCAGGGGGACTATTGGACTACTACGAGCAGTACTTC	CSARSGGLLDYYEQYF
TRBJ2-5	NA	TRBV4-3	NA	TGCGCCAGCAGCCAAGTTAGGACTCAGACCCAGTACTTC	CASSQVRTQTQYF
TRBJ2-7	TRBD2	TRBV29-1	few	TGCAGCGTTTGGGGACTAGCGGGAGGCTCAAGCTCCTACGAGCAGTACTTC	CSVWGLAGGSSSYEQYF
TRBJ2-2	TRBD1	TRBV5-1	NA	TGCGCCAGCAGCCGGGCGGGACAGGAATACACCGGGGAGCTGTTTTTT	CASSRAGQEYTGELFF
TRBJ2-5	NA	TRBV4-1	NA	TGCGCCAGCAGCCAAGGTGGGGGCTTAGACTTC	CASSQGGGLDF
TRBJ1-6	TRBD1	TRBV4-2	NA	TGTGCCAGCAGCCAAGGGACAGGGTCAGATTCACCCCTCCACTTT	CASSQGTGSDSPLHF
TRBJ2-1	NA	TRBV5-1	few	TGCGCCAGCTGTACGTTACGAGGGACATCCAATGAGCAGTTCTTC	CASCTLRGTSNEQFF
TRBJ1-1	NA	TRBV7-9	NA	TGTGCCAGCAGCTTAGCGCTGGCTGAAGCTTTCTTT	CASSLALAEAFF
TRBJ2-7	TRBD2	TRBV27	NA	TGTGCCAGCGGGGCGGGAGGCAATTACGAGCAGTACTTC	CASGAGGNYEQYF
TRBJ2-5	TRBD2	TRBV6-6	few	TGTGCCAGCAGTTCAGAACGGGACTATAAAGAGACCCAGTACTTC	CASSSERDYKETQYF
TRBJ1-2	NA	TRBV2	NA	TGTGCCAGCAGTGATCCGGAGGCAGAAGCGGCTAACTATGGCTACACCTTC	CASSDPEAEAANYGYTF
TRBJ1-1	NA	TRBV6-2/TRBV6-3	few	TGTGCCAGCAGTTACGGTAAAAACACTGAAGCTTTCTTT	CASSYGKNTEAFF
TRBJ2-7	NA	TRBV29-1	few	TGCAGCGTTGAGGTTCAGAACTCCTACGAGCAGTACTTC	CSVEVQNSYEQYF
TRBJ1-1	NA	TRBV7-9	NA	TGTGCCAGCAGCAGAAACCCCCATCCTGAAGCTTTCTTT	CASSRNPHPEAFF
TRBJ1-1	NA	TRBV29-1	NA	TGCAGCGTCCTCCTTAGACAGGCCACTGAAGCTTTCTTT	CSVLLRQATEAFF
TRBJ1-2	NA	TRBV24-1	few	TGTGCCACCAGTGATTTGCAGCAGAACTATGGCTACACCTTC	CATSDLQQNYGYTF
TRBJ2-4	NA	TRBV3-1	NA	TGTGCCAGCAGCCAAGATCGAGGAGGCATTCAGTACTTC	CASSQDRGGIQYF
TRBJ2-2	NA	TRBV7-2	NA	TGTGCCAGCAGCTTAGTGGGGGGCCTCGGGGAGCTGTTTTTT	CASSLVGGLGELFF
TRBJ2-3	NA	TRBV7-2	many	TGTGCCAGCAGCTTACTAGCTGGGGCAGATACGCAGTATTTT	CASSLLAGADTQYF
TRBJ2-2	NA	TRBV4-3	NA	TGCGCCAGCAGCCTCAACAGGGGGGGTAGCACCGGGGAGCTGTTTTTT	CASSLNRGGSTGELFF
TRBJ2-7	NA	TRBV27	few	TGTGCCAGCAGTCCCGGGGGCCGGGCGGAGCAGTACTTC	CASSPGGRAEQYF
TRBJ2-1	TRBD2	TRBV13	NA	TGTGCCAGCAGCTCGGGACTAGCGGGGGGTCGACACAATGAGCAGTTCTTC	CASSSGLAGGRHNEQFF
TRBJ2-7	TRBD1	TRBV5-6	NA	TGTGCCAGCAGCTTGGATGACAGGGTAAATCCCCACGAGCAGTACTTC	CASSLDDRVNPHEQYF
TRBJ2-3	NA	TRBV7-8	NA	TGTGCCAGCAGCCCAAATAAGATCACAGATACGCAGTATTTT	CASSPNKITDTQYF
TRBJ2-1	TRBD2	TRBV7-9	NA	TGTGCCAGCAGCTTGTCGGGACTAGCGGGAGATTCTGAGCAGTTCTTC	CASSLSGLAGDSEQFF
TRBJ2-7	NA	TRBV7-9	few	TGTGCCAGCAGCTTAGGACGTGAAACCTCCTACGAGCAGTACTTC	CASSLGRETSYEQYF
TRBJ1-2	NA	TRBV20-1	NA	TGCAGTGCTAGAGATGCCCAATTACTCCTAGGATATGGCTACACCTTC	CSARDAQLLLGYGYTF
TRBJ2-2	NA	TRBV3-1	NA	TGTGCCAGCAGCCAAGATGGGGGAGGCGATGACGGGGAGCTGTTTTTT	CASSQDGGGDDGELFF
TRBJ2-6	NA	TRBV11-1	few	TGTGCCAGCAGCTTATATGGTGGAGGGGCCAACGTCCTGACTTTC	CASSLYGGGANVLTF
TRBJ2-5	TRBD1	TRBV20-1	NA	TGCAGTGCTAGAGATCCTGTGACAGGGGGTGAGACCCAGTACTTC	CSARDPVTGGETQYF
TRBJ2-7	TRBD2	TRBV11-2	once	TGTGCCAGCAGCTTACCGCTAGCGGGGGGCTCCTACGAGCAGTACTTC	CASSLPLAGGSYEQYF
TRBJ2-7	NA	TRBV27	few	TGTGCCAGCGGAAGGGGGGGAGAGATCTACGAGCAGTACTTC	CASGRGGEIYEQYF
TRBJ1-2	NA	TRBV6-5	few	TGTGCCAGCAGGACCGCGATTTACTATGGCTACACCTTC	CASRTAIYYGYTF
TRBJ2-5	TRBD1	TRBV29-1	many	TGCAGCACCGAGGACAGGGGGACGAAGACCCAGTACTTC	CSTEDRGTKTQYF